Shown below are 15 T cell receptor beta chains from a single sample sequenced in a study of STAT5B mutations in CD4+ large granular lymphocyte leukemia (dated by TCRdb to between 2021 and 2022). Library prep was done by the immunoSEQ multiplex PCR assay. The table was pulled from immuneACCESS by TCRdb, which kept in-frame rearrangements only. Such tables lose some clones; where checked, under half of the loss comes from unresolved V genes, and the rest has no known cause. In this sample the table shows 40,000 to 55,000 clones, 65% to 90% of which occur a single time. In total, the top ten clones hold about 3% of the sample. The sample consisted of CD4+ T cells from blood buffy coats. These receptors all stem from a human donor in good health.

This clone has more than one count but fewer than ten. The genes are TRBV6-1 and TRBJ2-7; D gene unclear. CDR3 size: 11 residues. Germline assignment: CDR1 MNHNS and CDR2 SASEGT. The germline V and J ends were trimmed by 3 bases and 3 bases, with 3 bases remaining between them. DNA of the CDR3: TGTGCCAGCAGTGACAACTACGAGCAGTACTTC. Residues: CASSDNYEQYF.

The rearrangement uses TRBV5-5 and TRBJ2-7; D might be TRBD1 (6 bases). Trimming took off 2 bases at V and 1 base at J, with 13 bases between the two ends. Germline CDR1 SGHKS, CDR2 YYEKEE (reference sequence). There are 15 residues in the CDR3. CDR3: CASSFGQTLSYEQYF. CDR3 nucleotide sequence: TGTGCCAGCAGCTTCGGACAGACCCTTTCCTACGAGCAGTACTTC.

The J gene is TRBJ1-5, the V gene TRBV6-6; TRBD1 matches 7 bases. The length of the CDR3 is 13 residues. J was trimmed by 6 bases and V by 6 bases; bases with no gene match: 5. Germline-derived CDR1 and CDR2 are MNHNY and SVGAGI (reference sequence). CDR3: CASRTGSIQPQHF. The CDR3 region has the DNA TGTGCCAGCAGGACAGGGTCAATTCAGCCCCAGCATTTT.

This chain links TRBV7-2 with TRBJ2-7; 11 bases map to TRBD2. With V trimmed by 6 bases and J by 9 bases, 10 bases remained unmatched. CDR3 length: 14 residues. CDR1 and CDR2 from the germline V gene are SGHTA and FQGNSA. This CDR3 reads CASSPGTSGTRQYF. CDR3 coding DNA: TGTGCCAGCAGTCCCGGGACTAGCGGTACGAGGCAGTACTTC. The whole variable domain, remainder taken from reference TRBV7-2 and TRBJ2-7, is GAGVSQSPSNKVTEKGKDVELRCDPISGHTALYWYRQSLGQGLEFLIYFQGNSAPDKSGLPSDRFSAERTGGSVSTLTIQRTQQEDSAVYLCASSPGTSGTRQYFGPGTRLTVT.

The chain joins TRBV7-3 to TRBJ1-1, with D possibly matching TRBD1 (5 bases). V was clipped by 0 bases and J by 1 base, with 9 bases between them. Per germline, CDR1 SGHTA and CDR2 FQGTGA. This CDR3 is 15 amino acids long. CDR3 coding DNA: TGTGCCAGCAGCTTAACTCCGGGGGGGAACACTGAAGCTTTCTTT. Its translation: CASSLTPGGNTEAFF.

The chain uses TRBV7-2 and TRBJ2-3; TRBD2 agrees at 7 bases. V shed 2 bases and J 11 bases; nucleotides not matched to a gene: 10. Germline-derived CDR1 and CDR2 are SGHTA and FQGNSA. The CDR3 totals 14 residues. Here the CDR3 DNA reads TGTGCCAGCAGCTTAAGAGGGAGGGCCAAGGAGCAGTATTTT. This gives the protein CASSLRGRAKEQYF.

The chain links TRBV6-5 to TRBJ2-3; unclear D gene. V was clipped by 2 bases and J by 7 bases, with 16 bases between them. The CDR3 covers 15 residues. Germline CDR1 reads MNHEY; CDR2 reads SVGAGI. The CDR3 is CASSYGRSTAHTQYF. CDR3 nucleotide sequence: TGTGCCAGCAGTTACGGGCGGTCCACAGCTCATACGCAGTATTTT.

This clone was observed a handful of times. The chain's CDR3 is CASSVYLNTEAFF. Here the CDR3 DNA reads TGTGCCAGCAGCGTTTATTTGAACACTGAAGCTTTCTTT. The chain is built from TRBV2 and TRBJ1-1; D not certain. Germline CDR1 and CDR2: SNHLY and FYNNEI. The CDR3 has 13 residues. V was clipped by 6 bases and J by 0 bases, with 8 bases between them.

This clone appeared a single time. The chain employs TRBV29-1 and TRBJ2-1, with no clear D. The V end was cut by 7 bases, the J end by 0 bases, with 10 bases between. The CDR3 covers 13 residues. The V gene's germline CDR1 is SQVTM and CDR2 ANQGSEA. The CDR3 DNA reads TGCAGCGCCCAAACCAGCTCCTACAATGAGCAGTTCTTC. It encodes CSAQTSSYNEQFF.

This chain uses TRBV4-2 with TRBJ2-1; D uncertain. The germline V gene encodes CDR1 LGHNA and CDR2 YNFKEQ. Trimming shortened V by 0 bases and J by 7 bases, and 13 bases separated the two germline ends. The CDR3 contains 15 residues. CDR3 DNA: TGTGCCAGCAGCCAAGATTACCGGGTATTAAATGAGCAGTTCTTC. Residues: CASSQDYRVLNEQFF.

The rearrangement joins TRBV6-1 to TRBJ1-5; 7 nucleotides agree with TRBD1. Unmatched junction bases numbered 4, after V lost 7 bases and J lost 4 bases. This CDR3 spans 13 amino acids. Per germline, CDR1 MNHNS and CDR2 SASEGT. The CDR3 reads CASKQGRNQPQHF. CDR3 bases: TGTGCCAGCAAACAGGGGAGGAATCAGCCCCAGCATTTT.

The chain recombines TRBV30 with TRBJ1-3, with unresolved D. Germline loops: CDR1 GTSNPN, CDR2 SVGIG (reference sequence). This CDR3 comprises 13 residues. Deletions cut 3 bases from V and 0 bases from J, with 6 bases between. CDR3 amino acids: CAWRIFSGNTIYF. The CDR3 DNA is TGTGCCTGGAGGATCTTCTCTGGAAACACCATATATTTT.

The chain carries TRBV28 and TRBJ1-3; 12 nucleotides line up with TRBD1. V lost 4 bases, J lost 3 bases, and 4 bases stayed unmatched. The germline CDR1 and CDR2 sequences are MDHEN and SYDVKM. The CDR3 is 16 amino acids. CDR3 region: CASSSGDRGRGNTIYF. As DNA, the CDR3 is TGTGCCAGCAGTTCTGGGGACAGGGGGCGTGGAAACACCATATATTTT. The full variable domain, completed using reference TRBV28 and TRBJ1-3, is DVKVTQSSRYLVKRTGEKVFLECVQDMDHENMFWYRQDPGLGLRLIYFSYDVKMKEKGDIPEGYSVSREKKERFSLILESASTNQTSMYLCASSSGDRGRGNTIYFGEGSWLTVV.

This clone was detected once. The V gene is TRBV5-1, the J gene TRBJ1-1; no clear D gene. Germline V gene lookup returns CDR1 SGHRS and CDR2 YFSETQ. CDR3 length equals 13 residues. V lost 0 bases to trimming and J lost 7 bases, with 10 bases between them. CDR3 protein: CASSLVQYGEAFF. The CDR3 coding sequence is TGCGCCAGCAGCTTGGTACAGTATGGTGAAGCTTTCTTT.

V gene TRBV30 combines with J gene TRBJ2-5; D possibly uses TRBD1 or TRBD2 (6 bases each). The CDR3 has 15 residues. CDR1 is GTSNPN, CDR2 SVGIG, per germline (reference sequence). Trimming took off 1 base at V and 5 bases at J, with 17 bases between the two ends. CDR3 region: CAWSEGGGGFETQYF. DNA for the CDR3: TGTGCCTGGAGTGAGGGGGGCGGCGGTTTTGAGACCCAGTACTTC.